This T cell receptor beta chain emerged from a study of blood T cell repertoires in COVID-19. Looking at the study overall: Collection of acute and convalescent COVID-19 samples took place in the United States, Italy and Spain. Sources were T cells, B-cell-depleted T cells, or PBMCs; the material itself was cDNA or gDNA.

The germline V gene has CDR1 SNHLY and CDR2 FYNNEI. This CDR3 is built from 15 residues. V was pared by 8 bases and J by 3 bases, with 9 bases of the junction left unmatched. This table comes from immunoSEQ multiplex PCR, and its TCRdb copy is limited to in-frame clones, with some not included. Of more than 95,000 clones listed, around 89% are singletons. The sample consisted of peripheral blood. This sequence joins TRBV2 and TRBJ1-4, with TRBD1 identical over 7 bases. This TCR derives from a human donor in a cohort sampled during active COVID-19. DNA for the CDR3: TGTGCCAGCGGGGTTACAGGGGTTTCTAATGAAAAACTGTTTTTT. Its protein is CASGVTGVSNEKLFF.